Below, 9 T cell receptor beta chains from the same sample are listed, as sequenced in a study of OX40 agonist ivuxolimab in advanced cancers. Sequencing was performed with immunoSEQ multiplex PCR; in TCRdb, only in-frame clones are kept and a portion is missing. The sample shows about 12,000 clones, roughly 77% of them seen only once. The starting material was CD4+ or CD8+ T cells sorted from blood, obtained in a trial of the OX40 agonist ivuxolimab. These receptors all come from an adult with an advanced solid tumor such as melanoma, head and neck, liver or kidney cancer.

The sample holds one count of this clone. The chain recombines TRBV18 with TRBJ2-3; D remains unclear. Trimming pared 4 bases from V and 0 bases from J, leaving 14 bases between. The CDR3 runs to 16 residues. Per germline, CDR1 KGHSH and CDR2 LQKENI. CDR3 DNA sequence: TGTGCCAGCTCACAACTGGACCTCACTAGCACAGATACGCAGTATTTT. Protein sequence: CASSQLDLTSTDTQYF.

The sample holds a few counts of this clone. V usage is TRBV5-5 and J usage is TRBJ1-1; D is unclear. The germline V gene encodes CDR1 SGHKS and CDR2 YYEKEE (reference sequence). The V end lost 1 base, the J end lost 1 base, and 5 bases lay between the germline ends. This CDR3 region has 13 residues. Here the CDR3 reads CASSLFRNTEAFF. DNA for the CDR3: TGTGCCAGCAGCTTGTTCAGGAACACTGAAGCTTTCTTT.

The chain combines TRBV19 with TRBJ1-4; D possibly corresponds to TRBD1 (5 bases). V lost 2 bases to trimming and J lost 3 bases, with 13 bases between them. This CDR3 region has 16 residues. Germline-derived CDR1 and CDR2 are LNHDA and SQIVND (reference sequence). The CDR3 reads CASSINTGTANEKLFF. CDR3 bases: TGTGCCAGTAGTATAAACACCGGGACGGCTAATGAAAAACTGTTTTTT. The variable domain in full, completed from reference TRBV19 and TRBJ1-4, reads DGGITQSPKYLFRKEGQNVTLSCEQNLNHDAMYWYRQDPGQGLRLIYYSQIVNDFQKGDIAEGYSVSREKKESFPLTVTSAQKNPTAFYLCASSINTGTANEKLFFGSGTQLSVL.

The V call is TRBV2, the J call TRBJ2-7; TRBD1 or TRBD2 may be the D gene (5 bases each). The CDR3 length is 13 residues. Germline V CDR1 and CDR2: SNHLY, FYNNEI. Trimming removed 10 bases at V and 0 bases at J, with 13 bases between. CDR3 loop: CATTGRSSYEQYF. The CDR3 DNA sequence: TGTGCCACCACGGGACGTTCCTCCTACGAGCAGTACTTC.

This chain uses TRBV7-9 with TRBJ2-7, with D perhaps TRBD2 (5 bases). The CDR3 length is 13 residues. Trimming cost V 3 bases and J 2 bases, with 8 bases left between them. Per the germline V gene, CDR1 is SEHNR and CDR2 is FQNEAQ (reference sequence). The CDR3 loop is CASSFDYTYEQYF. As DNA, the CDR3 is TGTGCCAGCAGCTTCGACTACACCTACGAGCAGTACTTC.

This rearrangement joins TRBV10-3 to TRBJ2-3, with 13 nucleotides matching TRBD2. J was trimmed by 3 bases and V by 2 bases; bases with no gene match: 5. The CDR3 runs to 17 residues. From germline, CDR1 is ENHRY and CDR2 SYGVKD. The CDR3 reads CAISETLAGGRTDTQYF. The DNA of the CDR3 is TGTGCCATCAGTGAGACACTAGCGGGAGGGCGTACAGATACGCAGTATTTT.

The chain links TRBV5-5 to TRBJ1-3; 8 positions agree with TRBD1. V shed 4 bases and J 0 bases; nucleotides not matched to a gene: 6. This CDR3 has 16 residues. Germline-derived CDR1 and CDR2 are SGHKS and YYEKEE (reference sequence). The DNA of the CDR3 is TGTGCCAGCAGCCTGCCGGGACAGGTCTCTGGAAACACCATATATTTT. Translating gives CASSLPGQVSGNTIYF.

J is TRBJ2-1 and V is TRBV7-3, with D unresolved. CDR1 and CDR2 (germline): SGHTA, FQGTGA. The CDR3 is made up of 14 amino acids. V was pared by 2 bases and J by 7 bases, with 12 bases between. The CDR3 reads CASSLQGPGNEQFF. The DNA of the CDR3 is TGTGCCAGCAGCTTACAAGGGCCCGGGAATGAGCAGTTCTTC.

This clone occurred a few times. V and J are TRBV6-4 and TRBJ2-7; D might be TRBD1 (5 bases). This CDR3 spans 16 amino acids. The V gene lost 4 bases and the J gene lost 0 bases, with 16 bases spanning the gap. Germline V gene lookup returns CDR1 MRHNA and CDR2 SNTAGT. The CDR3 region is CASSAPDRRLSYEQYF. The CDR3 DNA follows: TGTGCCAGCAGTGCCCCAGACAGACGACTCTCCTACGAGCAGTACTTC.